A selection of T cell receptor beta chains follows, all from one sample in a study of cytomegalovirus exposure and HLA in healthy donors. The data were produced by immunoSEQ multiplex PCR, yet TCRdb's version contains in-frame clones alone and is incomplete. The sample has roughly 100,000 clones; 82% are singletons. The sample comprised PBMCs. The source of these receptors is a man aged 50-59 years in good health and CMV-seronegative. Both conserved end residues are part of each CDR3. A D gene is named only where the DNA matches it firmly. For some rows the clone size is stated as once, few or many, or as a class when expanded; others skip it.

D gene: TRBD1; clone size: NA; J gene: TRBJ1-1; CDR3 length: 15; V gene: TRBV19; CDR3 protein: CASSGSGTGMTEAFF; CDR3 DNA: TGTGCCAGTAGTGGGTCCGGGACAGGGATGACTGAAGCTTTCTTT
D gene: NA; clone size: NA; J gene: TRBJ1-5; CDR3 length: 16; V gene: TRBV19; CDR3 protein: CASSIRSEYSNQPQHF; CDR3 DNA: TGTGCCAGTAGTATCAGGTCAGAATATAGCAATCAGCCCCAGCATTTT
D gene: NA; clone size: NA; J gene: TRBJ2-7; CDR3 length: 13; V gene: TRBV6-1; CDR3 protein: CASSLSDPYEQYF; CDR3 DNA: TGTGCCAGCAGTCTTAGCGACCCCTACGAGCAGTACTTC
D gene: NA; clone size: NA; J gene: TRBJ2-5; CDR3 length: 14; V gene: TRBV27; CDR3 protein: CASSLSSGSETQYF; CDR3 DNA: TGTGCCAGCAGTTTATCTTCAGGGTCGGAGACCCAGTACTTC
D gene: NA; clone size: NA; J gene: TRBJ2-5; CDR3 length: 12; V gene: TRBV7-2; CDR3 protein: CASRPSGETQYF; CDR3 DNA: TGTGCCAGCAGGCCCTCGGGGGAGACCCAGTACTTC
D gene: NA; clone size: NA; J gene: TRBJ2-4; CDR3 length: 20; V gene: TRBV19; CDR3 protein: CASSIEGNRVFTAAKNIQYF; CDR3 DNA: TGTGCCAGTAGTATAGAAGGGAACAGGGTGTTCACAGCAGCCAAAAACATTCAGTACTTC
D gene: NA; clone size: NA; J gene: TRBJ1-2; CDR3 length: 14; V gene: TRBV11-2; CDR3 protein: CASSSHDSPYGYTF; CDR3 DNA: TGTGCCAGCAGCTCCCACGACAGTCCCTATGGCTACACCTTC
D gene: NA; clone size: NA; J gene: TRBJ2-7; CDR3 length: 15; V gene: TRBV7-6; CDR3 protein: CASSIDEGFSYEQYF; CDR3 DNA: TGTGCCAGCAGCATCGACGAGGGCTTCTCCTACGAGCAGTACTTC
D gene: NA; clone size: NA; J gene: TRBJ1-1; CDR3 length: 15; V gene: TRBV10-1; CDR3 protein: CASSESTGWDTEAFF; CDR3 DNA: TGCGCCAGCAGTGAGTCTACAGGGTGGGACACTGAAGCTTTCTTT
D gene: TRBD1; clone size: NA; J gene: TRBJ1-2; CDR3 length: 16; V gene: TRBV27; CDR3 protein: CASSLGSRQGKVGYTF; CDR3 DNA: TGTGCCAGCAGTTTAGGTTCGCGACAGGGTAAAGTTGGCTACACCTTC
D gene: NA; clone size: once; J gene: TRBJ2-1; CDR3 length: 16; V gene: TRBV4-1; CDR3 protein: CASSQVARSKGDEQFF; CDR3 DNA: TGCGCCAGCAGCCAGGTAGCGAGGTCCAAGGGCGATGAGCAGTTCTTC
D gene: TRBD2; clone size: NA; J gene: TRBJ2-3; CDR3 length: 17; V gene: TRBV7-9; CDR3 protein: CASSPLETSGYPDTQYF; CDR3 DNA: TGTGCCAGCAGCCCCCTGGAGACTAGCGGTTATCCAGATACGCAGTATTTT
D gene: NA; clone size: NA; J gene: TRBJ2-1; CDR3 length: 15; V gene: TRBV21-1; CDR3 protein: CASSKEEQGGIEQFF; CDR3 DNA: TGTGCCAGCAGCAAAGAGGAACAGGGGGGAATAGAGCAGTTCTTC
D gene: TRBD2; clone size: NA; J gene: TRBJ2-3; CDR3 length: 13; V gene: TRBV28; CDR3 protein: CATRTSGRDTQYF; CDR3 DNA: TGTGCCACCCGAACTAGCGGGAGGGATACGCAATATTTT
D gene: TRBD1; clone size: NA; J gene: TRBJ2-1; CDR3 length: 16; V gene: TRBV25-1; CDR3 protein: CASSELGTGGYNEQFF; CDR3 DNA: TGTGCCAGCAGTGAACTAGGGACAGGGGGCTACAATGAGCAGTTCTTC
D gene: TRBD1; clone size: NA; J gene: TRBJ1-1; CDR3 length: 14; V gene: TRBV6-1; CDR3 protein: CASSFRQGNTEAFF; CDR3 DNA: TGTGCCAGCAGTTTCCGACAGGGCAACACTGAAGCTTTCTTT
D gene: TRBD1; clone size: NA; J gene: TRBJ2-6; CDR3 length: 19; V gene: TRBV30; CDR3 protein: CAWSVLWDRGLHGANVLTF; CDR3 DNA: TGTGCCTGGAGTGTTCTTTGGGACAGGGGGCTACATGGGGCCAACGTCCTGACTTTC
D gene: NA; clone size: NA; J gene: TRBJ1-1; CDR3 length: 14; V gene: TRBV19; CDR3 protein: CASSYTELNTEAFF; CDR3 DNA: TGTGCCAGTAGTTACACGGAGTTGAACACTGAAGCTTTCTTT
D gene: NA; clone size: NA; J gene: TRBJ2-1; CDR3 length: 15; V gene: TRBV9; CDR3 protein: CASSANPNREFEQFF; CDR3 DNA: TGTGCCAGCAGCGCGAACCCCAATCGGGAGTTTGAGCAGTTCTTC
D gene: NA; clone size: few; J gene: TRBJ1-4; CDR3 length: 15; V gene: TRBV9; CDR3 protein: CASSVGWTVDEKLFF; CDR3 DNA: TGTGCCAGCAGCGTAGGGTGGACAGTGGATGAAAAACTGTTTTTT
D gene: NA; clone size: few; J gene: TRBJ2-5; CDR3 length: 13; V gene: TRBV19; CDR3 protein: CASSIADTETQYF; CDR3 DNA: TGTGCCAGTAGTATCGCAGACACGGAGACCCAGTACTTC
D gene: TRBD1; clone size: few; J gene: TRBJ2-1; CDR3 length: 16; V gene: TRBV6-1; CDR3 protein: CASSEFDRGTYNEQFF; CDR3 DNA: TGTGCCAGCAGTGAATTCGACAGGGGTACCTACAATGAGCAGTTCTTC
D gene: TRBD2; clone size: NA; J gene: TRBJ2-1; CDR3 length: 19; V gene: TRBV5-1; CDR3 protein: CASSSTSGIGFRSYNEQFF; CDR3 DNA: TGCGCCAGCAGCTCAACTAGCGGGATCGGTTTCCGCTCCTACAATGAGCAGTTCTTC
D gene: NA; clone size: NA; J gene: TRBJ1-4; CDR3 length: 12; V gene: TRBV9; CDR3 protein: CASSVVGGKLFF; CDR3 DNA: TGTGCCAGCAGCGTAGTCGGGGGAAAACTGTTTTTT
D gene: NA; clone size: few; J gene: TRBJ1-6; CDR3 length: 14; V gene: TRBV6-5; CDR3 protein: CASSYRGRASPLHF; CDR3 DNA: TGTGCCAGCAGTTATCGAGGGAGGGCTTCACCCCTCCACTTT
D gene: TRBD1; clone size: few; J gene: TRBJ2-6; CDR3 length: 17; V gene: TRBV6-4; CDR3 protein: CASSPEGQLSGANVLTF; CDR3 DNA: TGTGCCAGCAGTCCCGAGGGACAGCTCTCTGGGGCCAACGTCCTGACTTTC
D gene: TRBD1; clone size: NA; J gene: TRBJ2-1; CDR3 length: 14; V gene: TRBV6-5; CDR3 protein: CASLGQGAPNEQFF; CDR3 DNA: TGTGCCAGCCTCGGACAGGGGGCGCCCAATGAGCAGTTCTTC
D gene: NA; clone size: NA; J gene: TRBJ2-7; CDR3 length: 12; V gene: TRBV2; CDR3 protein: CASNGGYSEQYF; CDR3 DNA: TGTGCCAGCAACGGAGGGTACTCCGAGCAGTACTTC
D gene: NA; clone size: NA; J gene: TRBJ2-1; CDR3 length: 12; V gene: TRBV11-2; CDR3 protein: CASSLVRNEQFF; CDR3 DNA: TGTGCCAGCAGCTTAGTCCGGAATGAGCAGTTCTTC
D gene: TRBD2; clone size: NA; J gene: TRBJ2-2; CDR3 length: 19; V gene: TRBV29-1; CDR3 protein: CSVDGDYCGSSPNTGELFF; CDR3 DNA: TGCAGCGTTGACGGAGACTACTGCGGGAGCTCACCGAACACCGGGGAACTGTTTTTT
D gene: TRBD2; clone size: NA; J gene: TRBJ2-2; CDR3 length: 14; V gene: TRBV18; CDR3 protein: CASSQAGNTGELFF; CDR3 DNA: TGTGCCAGCTCACAAGCGGGAAACACCGGGGAGCTGTTTTTT
D gene: TRBD2; clone size: once; J gene: TRBJ2-7; CDR3 length: 15; V gene: TRBV5-4; CDR3 protein: CASSLEGTSGYEQYF; CDR3 DNA: TGTGCCAGCAGCTTGGAAGGGACTAGCGGATACGAGCAGTACTTC
D gene: TRBD2; clone size: NA; J gene: TRBJ2-5; CDR3 length: 15; V gene: TRBV9; CDR3 protein: CASSSRLAEEETQYF; CDR3 DNA: TGTGCCAGCAGTTCTAGACTAGCGGAGGAAGAGACCCAGTACTTC
D gene: NA; clone size: NA; J gene: TRBJ1-2; CDR3 length: 15; V gene: TRBV15; CDR3 protein: CATSSTFGQGDGYTF; CDR3 DNA: TGTGCCACCAGCAGTACGTTCGGGCAGGGCGATGGCTACACCTTC
D gene: TRBD2; clone size: NA; J gene: TRBJ2-7; CDR3 length: 13; V gene: TRBV30; CDR3 protein: CASTTSGRHEQYF; CDR3 DNA: TGTGCCTCGACGACTAGCGGGAGGCACGAGCAGTACTTC
D gene: NA; clone size: once; J gene: TRBJ1-4; CDR3 length: 15; V gene: TRBV6-1; CDR3 protein: CASSRPPGTNEKLFF; CDR3 DNA: TGTGCCAGCAGTCGACCCCCGGGAACTAATGAAAAACTGTTTTTT
D gene: TRBD2; clone size: few; J gene: TRBJ2-3; CDR3 length: 19; V gene: TRBV4-3; CDR3 protein: CASSPTSRYSGSGGDTQYF; CDR3 DNA: TGCGCCAGCAGCCCGACTTCGCGGTATAGCGGGAGTGGAGGGGATACGCAGTATTTT
D gene: NA; clone size: NA; J gene: TRBJ2-7; CDR3 length: 15; V gene: TRBV6-5; CDR3 protein: CASSPDRFPAYEQYF; CDR3 DNA: TGTGCCAGCAGTCCCGACAGGTTTCCCGCTTACGAGCAGTACTTC
D gene: TRBD1; clone size: NA; J gene: TRBJ1-5; CDR3 length: 16; V gene: TRBV4-1; CDR3 protein: CASSQPGQGLGQPQHF; CDR3 DNA: TGCGCCAGCAGCCAGCCGGGACAGGGATTAGGGCAGCCCCAGCATTTT
D gene: NA; clone size: NA; J gene: TRBJ2-5; CDR3 length: 13; V gene: TRBV10-3; CDR3 protein: CAISRQIEETQYF; CDR3 DNA: TGTGCCATCAGCCGACAGATAGAAGAGACCCAGTACTTC
D gene: TRBD1; clone size: NA; J gene: TRBJ1-3; CDR3 length: 17; V gene: TRBV19; CDR3 protein: CASTSGQGAFSGNTIYF; CDR3 DNA: TGTGCCAGTACCTCGGGACAGGGGGCATTCTCTGGAAACACCATATATTTT
D gene: TRBD1; clone size: NA; J gene: TRBJ1-6; CDR3 length: 15; V gene: TRBV6-5; CDR3 protein: CASSRLGQGDSPLHF; CDR3 DNA: TGTGCCAGCAGTAGACTGGGACAGGGGGATTCACCCCTCCACTTT
D gene: NA; clone size: NA; J gene: TRBJ1-1; CDR3 length: 16; V gene: TRBV29-1; CDR3 protein: CSVEVQGRLLNDGAFF; CDR3 DNA: TGCAGCGTTGAAGTTCAGGGCAGGCTACTCAATGACGGAGCTTTCTTT
D gene: TRBD1; clone size: NA; J gene: TRBJ2-7; CDR3 length: 14; V gene: TRBV10-2; CDR3 protein: CASSSPGQGYEQYF; CDR3 DNA: TGCGCCAGCAGCTCCCCGGGACAGGGCTACGAGCAGTACTTC
D gene: NA; clone size: NA; J gene: TRBJ1-2; CDR3 length: 15; V gene: TRBV6-6; CDR3 protein: CASSYGQGKGYGYTF; CDR3 DNA: TGTGCCAGCAGTTACGGTCAGGGAAAGGGGTATGGCTACACCTTC
D gene: NA; clone size: NA; J gene: TRBJ2-5; CDR3 length: 12; V gene: TRBV7-9; CDR3 protein: CASSLATGTQYF; CDR3 DNA: TGTGCCAGCAGCTTAGCGACAGGGACCCAGTACTTC
D gene: TRBD2; clone size: NA; J gene: TRBJ2-3; CDR3 length: 18; V gene: TRBV5-4; CDR3 protein: CASSSHRLAGGLTDTQYF; CDR3 DNA: TGTGCCAGCAGCTCCCACCGACTAGCGGGAGGACTCACAGATACGCAGTATTTT
D gene: NA; clone size: NA; J gene: TRBJ2-7; CDR3 length: 14; V gene: TRBV5-1; CDR3 protein: CASSWTVELYEQYF; CDR3 DNA: TGCGCCAGCAGCTGGACAGTTGAACTCTACGAGCAGTACTTC
D gene: TRBD2; clone size: NA; J gene: TRBJ2-5; CDR3 length: 15; V gene: TRBV5-4; CDR3 protein: CASRPAGGPRETQYF; CDR3 DNA: TGTGCCAGCAGGCCAGCGGGAGGGCCGCGAGAGACCCAGTACTTC
D gene: NA; clone size: NA; J gene: TRBJ2-5; CDR3 length: 13; V gene: TRBV2; CDR3 protein: CASSGRGLETQYF; CDR3 DNA: TGTGCCAGCAGTGGGCGGGGGCTGGAGACCCAGTACTTC
D gene: NA; clone size: NA; J gene: TRBJ2-5; CDR3 length: 17; V gene: TRBV7-5; CDR3 protein: CASSLIPGLAAQETQYF; CDR3 DNA: TGTGCCAGCAGCTTAATCCCCGGACTAGCGGCCCAAGAGACCCAGTACTTC
D gene: TRBD1; clone size: once; J gene: TRBJ1-5; CDR3 length: 12; V gene: TRBV19; CDR3 protein: CASSAWDSTQHF; CDR3 DNA: TGTGCCAGTAGTGCCTGGGACAGTACCCAGCATTTT
D gene: NA; clone size: NA; J gene: TRBJ1-2; CDR3 length: 14; V gene: TRBV7-2; CDR3 protein: CASSLVPGAYGYTF; CDR3 DNA: TGTGCCAGCAGCTTAGTGCCAGGGGCCTATGGCTACACCTTC
D gene: TRBD2; clone size: NA; J gene: TRBJ2-3; CDR3 length: 16; V gene: TRBV9; CDR3 protein: CASSEYSGSGTDTQYF; CDR3 DNA: TGTGCCAGCAGCGAGTATAGCGGGAGCGGCACAGATACGCAGTATTTT